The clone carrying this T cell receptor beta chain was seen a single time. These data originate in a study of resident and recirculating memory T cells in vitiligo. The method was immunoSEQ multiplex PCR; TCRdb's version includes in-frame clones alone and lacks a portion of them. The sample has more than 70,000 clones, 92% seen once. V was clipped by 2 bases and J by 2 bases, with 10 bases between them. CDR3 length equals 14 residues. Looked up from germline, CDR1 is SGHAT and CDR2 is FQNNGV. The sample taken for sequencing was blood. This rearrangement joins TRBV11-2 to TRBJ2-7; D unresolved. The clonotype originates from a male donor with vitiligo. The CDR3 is CASSLRVAPYEQYF. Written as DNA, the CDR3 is TGTGCCAGCAGCTTACGGGTCGCTCCCTACGAGCAGTACTTC.